A selection of T cell receptor beta chains follows, all from one sample in a study of blood T cell repertoires in COVID-19. Clones were read by immunoSEQ multiplex PCR, and TCRdb kept only the in-frame ones, dropping some. The top ten clones hold about 4.7% of a sample with about 120,000 clones, 86% of them seen once. Sequenced input: peripheral blood. The receptors were gathered from a man between 35 and 55 years old with acute or convalescent COVID-19. Each CDR3 is given with its conserved first and last residue. A D gene is named only where the DNA matches it firmly. Clone size appears in some rows only: once, few, many, or a class for an expanded clone.

j_gene | v_gene | abundance | d_gene | CDR3aa | CDR3nt
TRBJ2-7 | TRBV7-9 | NA | NA | CASSQDRTSNEQYF | TGTGCCAGCAGTCAAGATAGAACTAGTAACGAGCAGTACTTC
TRBJ1-4 | TRBV30 | NA | TRBD1 | CARTGYNEKLFF | TGTGCTCGGACAGGGTACAACGAAAAACTGTTTTTT
TRBJ1-3 | TRBV6-6 | NA | NA | CASSYSEGSGNTIYF | TGTGCCAGCAGTTACTCGGAGGGCTCTGGAAACACCATATATTTT
TRBJ1-1 | TRBV15 | NA | NA | CATSSSPTVVNTEAFF | TGTGCCACCAGCAGTAGTCCGACAGTAGTGAACACTGAAGCTTTCTTT
TRBJ2-3 | TRBV5-1 | NA | NA | CASSLDRPSTDTQYF | TGCGCCAGCAGCTTGGACAGGCCTAGCACAGATACGCAGTATTTT
TRBJ2-5 | TRBV11-3 | NA | TRBD2 | CASSFGGQETQYF | TGTGCCAGCAGCTTCGGGGGGCAAGAGACCCAGTACTTC
TRBJ2-1 | TRBV10-3 | NA | TRBD2 | CAITETSGAYNEQFF | TGTGCCATCACAGAGACTAGCGGGGCCTACAATGAGCAGTTCTTC
TRBJ1-2 | TRBV10-3 | NA | TRBD1 | CAISEFRTGGEIGYTF | TGTGCCATCAGTGAGTTCCGGACAGGGGGCGAGATCGGCTACACCTTC
TRBJ2-3 | TRBV6-5 | once | TRBD2 | CASSFSGWTEDTQYF | TGTGCCAGCAGTTTTAGCGGGTGGACGGAGGATACGCAGTATTTT
TRBJ2-2 | TRBV9 | NA | NA | CASRSTGYTGELFF | TGTGCCAGCAGGAGTACAGGATACACCGGGGAGCTGTTTTTT
TRBJ2-2 | TRBV11-1 | NA | TRBD2 | CASSLGLAGNTGELFF | TGTGCCAGCAGCTTAGGACTAGCGGGTAATACCGGGGAGCTGTTTTTT
TRBJ1-2 | TRBV5-1 | NA | NA | CASSLEQGGYTF | TGCGCCAGCAGCTTGGAACAGGGCGGCTACACCTTC
TRBJ1-2 | TRBV7-9 | NA | NA | CASSVREDGYTF | TGTGCCAGCAGCGTAAGAGAGGATGGCTACACCTTC
TRBJ1-2 | TRBV28 | once | TRBD1 | CATNRGIVDGYTF | TGTGCCACCAACAGGGGGATAGTTGATGGCTACACCTTC
TRBJ2-2 | TRBV6-6 | NA | NA | CASKSERTLNTGELFF | TGTGCCAGCAAGTCCGAGAGGACACTCAACACCGGGGAGCTGTTTTTT
TRBJ1-2 | TRBV27 | once | NA | CASSYRGKNYGYTF | TGTGCCAGCAGTTATCGGGGAAAAAACTATGGCTACACCTTC
TRBJ2-7 | TRBV5-4 | NA | NA | CASSVRGTYEQYF | TGTGCCAGCAGCGTCAGGGGCACCTACGAGCAGTACTTC
TRBJ1-6 | TRBV11-1 | NA | TRBD1 | CASSVRQGAIPPPLHF | TGTGCCAGCAGCGTCAGACAGGGGGCCATCCCTCCACCCCTCCACTTT
TRBJ2-2 | TRBV9 | NA | TRBD1 | CASSRDRGHTGELFF | TGTGCCAGCAGCAGGGACAGGGGGCACACCGGGGAGCTGTTTTTT
TRBJ2-3 | TRBV5-1 | NA | TRBD2 | CASSYGGGSTDTQYF | TGCGCCAGCAGCTATGGCGGGGGGAGCACAGATACGCAGTATTTT
TRBJ2-1 | TRBV6-6 | NA | NA | CASSRSSYNEQFF | TGTGCCAGCAGCAGGTCCTCCTACAATGAGCAGTTCTTC
TRBJ1-1 | TRBV27 | once | NA | CASSVQENTEAFF | TGTGCCAGCAGTGTACAGGAGAACACTGAAGCTTTCTTT
TRBJ1-4 | TRBV6-6 | once | NA | CASSYRGTHEKLFF | TGTGCCAGCAGTTACAGGGGCACCCATGAAAAACTGTTTTTT
TRBJ2-7 | TRBV5-1 | NA | TRBD2 | CASSSSATSGSMGEQYF | TGCGCCAGCAGCTCGAGTGCGACTAGCGGGAGTATGGGCGAGCAGTACTTC
TRBJ2-6 | TRBV3-1/TRBV3-2 | NA | NA | CASSQAAGGRGSGANVLTF | TGTGCCAGCAGCCAAGCCGCGGGCGGACGGGGCTCTGGGGCCAACGTCCTGACTTTC
TRBJ1-1 | TRBV3-1/TRBV3-2 | NA | NA | CASSQGLSNTEAFF | TGTGCCAGCAGCCAAGGTCTGTCGAACACTGAAGCTTTCTTT
TRBJ1-2 | TRBV6-2/TRBV6-3 | NA | NA | CASSYSRDGYTF | TGTGCCAGCAGTTACTCCAGGGATGGCTACACCTTC
TRBJ1-1 | TRBV19 | NA | NA | CASSIDRDTEAFF | TGTGCCAGTAGTATAGACAGGGATACTGAAGCTTTCTTT
TRBJ1-6 | TRBV5-1 | NA | TRBD1 | CASSVGTVNSPLHF | TGCGCCAGCAGCGTAGGGACAGTTAATTCACCCCTCCACTTT
TRBJ2-3 | TRBV6-1 | few | TRBD2 | CASSELASGTDTQYF | TGTGCCAGCAGTGAGTTGGCTAGCGGGACAGATACGCAGTATTTT
TRBJ2-3 | TRBV27 | NA | NA | CASSLWNSLGGTQYF | TGTGCCAGCAGTTTATGGAACAGCCTGGGAGGAACGCAGTATTTT
TRBJ1-5 | TRBV13 | NA | NA | CASSRGNSNQPQHF | TGTGCCAGCAGCCGGGGGAATAGCAATCAGCCCCAGCATTTT
TRBJ1-2 | TRBV29-1 | NA | NA | CSVDPHGYGYTF | TGCAGCGTTGATCCCCACGGCTATGGCTACACCTTC
TRBJ1-3 | TRBV7-9 | NA | TRBD1 | CASSLAGTGSGNTIYF | TGTGCCAGCAGCTTAGCCGGGACAGGCTCTGGAAACACCATATATTTT
TRBJ1-6 | TRBV20-1 | NA | NA | CSASDGNSPLHF | TGCAGTGCTAGTGACGGGAATTCACCCCTCCACTTT
TRBJ2-7 | TRBV2 | NA | NA | CASNPGIWGQYF | TGTGCCAGCAATCCGGGAATATGGGGGCAGTACTTC
TRBJ2-1 | TRBV2 | once | NA | CASNPPSDNEQFF | TGTGCCAGCAACCCGCCTAGTGACAATGAGCAGTTCTTC
TRBJ1-5 | TRBV6-1 | NA | NA | CASSEEENQPQHF | TGTGCCAGCAGTGAAGAGGAGAATCAGCCCCAGCATTTT
TRBJ2-1 | TRBV27 | NA | TRBD1 | CASSLGTGVYNEQFF | TGTGCCAGCAGTTTAGGGACAGGGGTCTACAATGAGCAGTTCTTC
TRBJ2-3 | TRBV30 | NA | NA | CAWSHHPPGVGTDTQYF | TGTGCCTGGAGCCATCACCCCCCAGGGGTCGGCACAGATACGCAGTATTTT
TRBJ1-1 | TRBV2 | NA | NA | CASSVSPNTEAFF | TGTGCCAGCAGTGTTAGTCCGAACACTGAAGCTTTCTTT
TRBJ1-4 | TRBV18 | NA | NA | CASSPGEDHNEKLFF | TGTGCCAGCTCACCAGGGGAGGACCATAATGAAAAACTGTTTTTT
TRBJ1-1 | TRBV5-8 | NA | NA | CASSGRKDTWEDTEAFF | TGTGCCAGCAGCGGTAGGAAGGACACCTGGGAGGACACTGAAGCTTTCTTT
TRBJ2-7 | TRBV27 | NA | TRBD2 | CASSLRLAGVSYEQYF | TGTGCCAGCAGTTTAAGGCTAGCGGGAGTCTCCTACGAGCAGTACTTC
TRBJ2-7 | TRBV2 | NA | NA | CASTETGPSLSYEQYF | TGTGCCAGCACCGAAACAGGGCCCTCATTATCCTACGAGCAGTACTTC
TRBJ1-3 | TRBV12-5 | NA | NA | CASGLVGQYASGNTIYF | TGTGCTAGTGGTTTGGTAGGACAGTACGCATCTGGAAACACCATATATTTT
TRBJ1-2 | TRBV6-2/TRBV6-3 | NA | TRBD1 | CASSYFDREVGYTF | TGTGCCAGCAGTTACTTTGACAGGGAGGTTGGCTACACCTTC
TRBJ2-5 | TRBV6-5 | NA | TRBD1 | CASSAARGQETQYF | TGTGCCAGCAGCGCCGCCAGGGGGCAAGAGACCCAGTACTTC
TRBJ1-1 | TRBV5-1 | NA | TRBD1 | CASSLGDRAVVNTEAFF | TGCGCCAGCAGCTTGGGGGACAGGGCGGTGGTGAACACTGAAGCTTTCTTT
TRBJ2-4 | TRBV3-1/TRBV3-2 | NA | TRBD1 | CASSQGDRGLAKNIQYF | TGTGCCAGCAGCCAAGGAGACAGGGGATTAGCCAAAAACATTCAGTACTTC
TRBJ1-3 | TRBV10-2 | NA | NA | CASREQQGPGNTIYF | TGCGCCAGCAGGGAACAACAGGGACCGGGCAACACCATATATTTT
TRBJ2-2 | TRBV7-7 | NA | NA | CASSLQGGGTGELFF | TGTGCCAGCAGCTTACAGGGAGGGGGTACCGGGGAGCTGTTTTTT
TRBJ1-2 | TRBV3-1/TRBV3-2 | NA | NA | CASSQDFGTLTNYGYTF | TGTGCCAGCAGCCAAGACTTTGGCACCCTTACCAACTATGGCTACACCTTC
TRBJ2-1 | TRBV6-5 | NA | TRBD2 | CASSYTSGGRNEQFF | TGTGCCAGCAGTTACACTAGCGGGGGAAGGAATGAGCAGTTCTTC
TRBJ1-4 | TRBV30 | once | NA | CARGDDPNEKLFF | TGTGCCCGAGGCGACGATCCTAATGAAAAACTGTTTTTT
TRBJ1-4 | TRBV5-1 | NA | TRBD1 | CASSSGTANEKLFF | TGCGCCAGCAGCTCAGGGACAGCTAATGAAAAACTGTTTTTT
TRBJ2-1 | TRBV19 | NA | NA | CASSIGGTAGTDEQFF | TGTGCCAGTAGTATAGGTGGGACCGCGGGGACGGATGAGCAGTTCTTC
TRBJ2-3 | TRBV19 | NA | TRBD1 | CASRYGQGVWDTQYF | TGTGCCAGTAGATACGGACAGGGGGTCTGGGATACGCAGTATTTT
TRBJ2-5 | TRBV20-1 | NA | TRBD2 | CSASDLAGDGETQYF | TGCAGTGCTAGTGATCTAGCGGGAGATGGGGAGACCCAGTACTTC
TRBJ1-2 | TRBV12-3/TRBV12-4 | once | TRBD1 | CASSQDRGRGYTF | TGTGCCAGCAGCCAGGACAGGGGGCGCGGCTACACCTTC